This TCR beta chain originates from a study of CD8 T cells in Susac syndrome. An amount of RNA that ranged from roughly 0.45 to 1 ug was reverse transcribed with random hexamers. Amplification of TCR beta CDR3 by immunoSEQ multiplex PCR spanned 54 Vbeta and 13 Jbeta. TCRdb called the immunoSEQ multiplex PCR reads again in MiXCR, with one record for every CDR3 protein. The top ten hold about 0.091% of the sample, which has approximately 210,000 distinct CDR3 sequences, approximately 95% seen once. It was treatment-naive patients with stable or active relapsing-remitting disease who made up the multiple sclerosis controls. Purification of the CD8+ and CD4+ T cells relied on negative isolation, and TEMRA cells underwent FACS enrichment. Germline CDR1 DFQATT, CDR2 SNEGSKA (reference sequence). Between the trimmed V and J ends, which lost 2 bases and 1 base, there was a span of 11 bases. This CDR3 region has 15 residues.

V gene TRBV20-1 combines with J gene TRBJ2-2, with D uncertain. Sequenced: CD4+ T cells from PBMCs. The source is a human donor with multiple sclerosis. This chain's CDR3 is CSARRPGLNTGELFF. CDR3 nucleotides: TGCAGTGCTAGAAGGCCAGGCCTGAACACCGGGGAGCTGTTTTTT.